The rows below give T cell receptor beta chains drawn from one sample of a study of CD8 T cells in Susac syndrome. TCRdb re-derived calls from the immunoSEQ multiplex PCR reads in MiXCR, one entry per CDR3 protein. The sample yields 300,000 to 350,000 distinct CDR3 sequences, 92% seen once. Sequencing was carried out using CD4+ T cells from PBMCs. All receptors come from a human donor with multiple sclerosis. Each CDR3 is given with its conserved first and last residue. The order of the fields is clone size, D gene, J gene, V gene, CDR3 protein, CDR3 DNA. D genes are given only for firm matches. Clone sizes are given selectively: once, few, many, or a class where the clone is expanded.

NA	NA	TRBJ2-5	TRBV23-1	CASSQSGPQGHQETQYF	TGCGCCAGCAGTCAATCGGGCCCCCAGGGCCACCAAGAGACCCAGTACTTC
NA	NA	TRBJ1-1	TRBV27	CASSYGANTEAFF	TGTGCCAGCAGTTACGGAGCTAACACTGAAGCTTTCTTT
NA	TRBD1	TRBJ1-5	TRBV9	CASSASTGGNQPQHF	TGTGCCAGCAGCGCGTCGACAGGGGGCAATCAGCCCCAGCATTTT
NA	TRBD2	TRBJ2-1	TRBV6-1	CATGTSGARMAYNEQFF	TGTGCCACTGGGACTAGCGGGGCAAGAATGGCCTACAATGAGCAGTTCTTC
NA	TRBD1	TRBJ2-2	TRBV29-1	CSVQRQGADFSTTGELFF	TGCAGCGTTCAGAGGCAGGGGGCGGATTTTTCGACCACCGGGGAGCTGTTTTTT
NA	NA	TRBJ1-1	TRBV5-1	CASSLPGAGDTEAFF	TGCGCCAGCAGCTTGCCGGGGGCGGGGGACACTGAAGCTTTCTTT
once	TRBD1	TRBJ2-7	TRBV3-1	CASSPHGTGDRYEQYF	TGTGCCAGCAGCCCTCACGGAACAGGGGACCGCTACGAGCAGTACTTC
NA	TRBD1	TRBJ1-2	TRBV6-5	CASSYSGRGDYGYTF	TGTGCCAGCAGTTACTCGGGCAGGGGGGACTATGGCTACACCTTC
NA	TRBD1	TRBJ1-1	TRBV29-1	CSVGETGVGEAFF	TGCAGCGTTGGTGAGACAGGGGTTGGAGAAGCTTTCTTT
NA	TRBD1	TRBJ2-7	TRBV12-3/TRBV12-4	CASSARQGLEMEQYF	TGTGCCAGCAGTGCCCGACAGGGATTAGAAATGGAGCAGTACTTC
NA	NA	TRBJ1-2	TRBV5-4	CASSSLQTDYGYTF	TGTGCCAGCAGCTCACTTCAAACTGACTATGGCTACACCTTC
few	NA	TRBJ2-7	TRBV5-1	CASSFSADSYEQYF	TGCGCCAGCAGCTTCTCCGCAGATAGTTACGAGCAGTACTTC
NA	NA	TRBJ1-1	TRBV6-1	CASSESRRGSTEAFF	TGTGCCAGCAGTGAAAGCAGAAGAGGGAGCACTGAAGCTTTCTTT
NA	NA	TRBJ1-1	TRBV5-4	CASSLQLLNTEAFF	TGTGCCAGCAGCTTGCAGCTGCTGAACACTGAAGCTTTCTTT
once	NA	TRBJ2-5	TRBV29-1	CSVEQAPGTQYF	TGCAGCGTTGAACAGGCCCCGGGGACCCAGTACTTC
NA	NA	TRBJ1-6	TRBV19	CASSIDQSSYNSPLHF	TGTGCCAGTAGTATAGATCAGAGCTCCTATAATTCACCCCTCCACTTT
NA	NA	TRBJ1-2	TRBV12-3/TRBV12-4	CASSLRLSSRYGYTF	TGTGCCAGCAGTTTACGGCTTTCGAGTCGCTATGGCTACACCTTC
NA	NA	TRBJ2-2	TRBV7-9	CASSLAVLELTGELFF	TGTGCCAGCAGCTTAGCGGTACTAGAATTAACCGGGGAGCTGTTTTTT
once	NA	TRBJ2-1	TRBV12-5	CASGSLTPPYNEQFF	TGTGCTAGTGGTTCGCTTACCCCACCCTACAATGAGCAGTTCTTC
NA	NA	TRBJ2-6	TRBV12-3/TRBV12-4	CASSQGLGAGANVLTF	TGTGCCAGCAGTCAGGGGCTGGGGGCTGGGGCCAACGTCCTGACTTTC
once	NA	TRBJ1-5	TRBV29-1	CSVGDSNQPQHF	TGCAGCGTTGGGGACAGCAATCAGCCCCAGCATTTT
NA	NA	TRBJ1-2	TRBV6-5	CASTSSARNYGYTF	TGTGCCAGCACCTCAAGCGCCCGGAACTATGGCTACACCTTC
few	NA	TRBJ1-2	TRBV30	CAWSIQYGYTF	TGTGCCTGGAGTATACAGTATGGCTACACCTTC
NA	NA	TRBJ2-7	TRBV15	CATSSSGQAYEQYF	TGTGCCACCAGCAGTAGCGGACAGGCCTACGAGCAGTACTTC
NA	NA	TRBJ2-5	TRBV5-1	CASKGAVSQETQYF	TGCGCCAGCAAAGGGGCGGTCAGCCAAGAGACCCAGTACTTC
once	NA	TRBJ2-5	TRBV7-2	CASSPANSETQYF	TGTGCCAGCAGCCCAGCAAACAGCGAGACCCAGTACTTC
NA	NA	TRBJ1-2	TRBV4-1	CASSPGAGSPYGYTF	TGCGCCAGCAGCCCCGGCGCGGGGAGTCCCTATGGCTACACCTTC
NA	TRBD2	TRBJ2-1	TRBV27	CASSWAAGLAGYEQFF	TGTGCCAGCAGTTGGGCGGCAGGACTAGCGGGCTATGAGCAGTTCTTC
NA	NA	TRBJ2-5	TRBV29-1	CSVDGQSRETQYF	TGCAGCGTTGATGGGCAGTCCAGGGAGACCCAGTACTTC
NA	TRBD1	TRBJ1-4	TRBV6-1	CAGGTGGTEKLFF	TGTGCCGGGGGGACAGGGGGAACGGAAAAACTGTTTTTT
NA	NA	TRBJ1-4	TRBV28	CASRDRLFATNEKLFF	TGTGCCAGCAGGGACAGATTATTTGCAACTAATGAAAAACTGTTTTTT
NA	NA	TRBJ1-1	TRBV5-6	CASSGFWQVQGSNTEAFF	TGTGCCAGCAGCGGTTTTTGGCAGGTCCAGGGGTCGAACACTGAAGCTTTCTTT
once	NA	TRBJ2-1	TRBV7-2	CASSLQGYYYNEQFF	TGTGCCAGCAGCTTGCAGGGCTACTACTACAATGAGCAGTTCTTC
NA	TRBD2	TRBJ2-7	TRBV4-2	CASSQLALAGRPYEQYF	TGTGCCAGCAGCCAACTGGCTCTAGCGGGACGACCCTACGAGCAGTACTTC
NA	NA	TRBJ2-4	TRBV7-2	CASSLDSRSFGAKNIQYF	TGTGCCAGCAGCTTAGATAGTAGGTCATTTGGGGCCAAAAACATTCAGTACTTC
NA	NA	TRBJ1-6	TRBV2	CASRKQPNTAPLHF	TGTGCCAGCAGAAAGCAACCGAACACGGCACCCCTCCACTTT
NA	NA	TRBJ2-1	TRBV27	CASSFTLTGGEQFF	TGTGCCAGCAGTTTCACTCTGACGGGTGGTGAGCAGTTCTTC
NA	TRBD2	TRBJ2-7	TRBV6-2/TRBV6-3	CAGSGRFSYEQYF	TGTGCCGGAAGCGGGAGGTTCTCCTACGAGCAGTACTTC
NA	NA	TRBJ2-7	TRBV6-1	CASRASDPYEQYF	TGTGCCAGCAGGGCTTCGGACCCCTACGAGCAGTACTTC
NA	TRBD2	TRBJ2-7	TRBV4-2	CASSESTSVSYEQYF	TGTGCCAGCAGCGAAAGCACTAGCGTCTCCTACGAGCAGTACTTC